Sequencing of this T cell receptor (beta chain) was carried out in a study of T cells after yellow fever vaccination. On the study more broadly: Fractions low in cell number were prepared with SMART-Seq v4 Ultra Low Input.

The V and J ends lost 5 bases and 6 bases, in that order; junction bases with no gene match: 11. The germline gives CDR1 DFQATT, CDR2 SNEGSKA (reference sequence). This CDR3 region has 15 residues. Notes on the study in general: It was the secondary response that reached its peak faster, day 5 versus 15, but it was weaker.

Researchers made TCR cDNA using 5'RACE template switching, and this step added a universal primer site and UMIs. TCRdb re-called the 5' RACE reads with MiXCR, one entry per CDR3 protein. This table has under 300,000 distinct CDR3 sequences, over 6.5% appearing once. There are a few counts of this clonotype. The target antigen is unknown. V is TRBV20-1 and J is TRBJ2-3, with TRBD1 matching over 10 bases. This specimen was CD4+ T cells sorted from PBMCs, taken on the day of the yellow fever booster vaccination. The sequence derives from a man aged 25-45 years who received the YFV17D yellow fever vaccine. CDR3 sequence reads: CSAEKTGGMGDTQYF. DNA of the CDR3: TGCAGTGCTGAGAAGACAGGGGGCATGGGGGATACGCAGTATTTT.